These 16 T cell receptor beta chains came from one sample sequenced in a study of OX40 agonist ivuxolimab in advanced cancers. TCRdb's table, derived via immunoSEQ multiplex PCR, lists solely in-frame clones and lacks some. The data show 50,000 to 75,000 clones, with 75% to 90% seen just once and roughly 1.2% held by the top ten. Sequences were derived from CD4+ or CD8+ T cells sorted from blood, sampled in a trial of the OX40 agonist ivuxolimab. These receptors all come from an adult with an advanced solid tumor such as melanoma, head and neck, liver or kidney cancer.

The table lists this clone with a few counts. The chain uses TRBV11-2 and TRBJ2-3; 9 bases are shared with TRBD2. The J segment lost 2 bases and the V segment lost 5 bases, leaving 8 bases of the junction unmatched. Germline CDR1 reads SGHAT; CDR2 reads FQNNGV. This CDR3 comprises 16 residues. Here the CDR3 DNA reads TGTGCCAGCAGCCGACAAGCGGGAGGCCTCACAGATACGCAGTATTTT. It specifies CASSRQAGGLTDTQYF.

J is TRBJ2-7 and V is TRBV5-1; D is uncertain. Germline CDR1 and CDR2: SGHRS and YFSETQ. The V and J ends lost 4 bases and 2 bases respectively, with 10 bases between them. This CDR3 is built from 13 residues. The CDR3 DNA follows: TGCGCCAGCAGCACTGGACCGACCTACGAGCAGTACTTC. Its protein product is CASSTGPTYEQYF. Complete variable domain (other parts from reference TRBV5-1 and TRBJ2-7): KAGVTQTPRYLIKTRGQQVTLSCSPISGHRSVSWYQQTPGQGLQFLFEYFSETQRNKGNFPGRFSGRQFSNSRSEMNVSTLELGDSALYLCASSTGPTYEQYFGPGTRLTVT.

V gene TRBV4-2 combines with J gene TRBJ2-1, with TRBD2 matching over 16 bases. Germline V gives CDR1 LGHNA, CDR2 YNFKEQ. V gave up 3 bases and J gave up 8 bases; unmatched junction bases: 4. This CDR3 comprises 16 residues. CDR3 bases: TGTGCCAGCAGCCAGGGACTAGCGGGAGGGCCCCATGAGCAGTTCTTC. Protein sequence: CASSQGLAGGPHEQFF.

The V call is TRBV18, the J call TRBJ2-1; 10 nucleotides agree with TRBD2. V was pared by 1 base and J by 4 bases, with 7 bases of the junction left unmatched. The CDR3 runs to 17 residues. Germline V lookup: CDR1 KGHSH, CDR2 LQKENI. The CDR3 coding sequence is TGTGCCAGCTCACCACTCACTAGCGGGACTAGGTACAATGAGCAGTTCTTC. As protein: CASSPLTSGTRYNEQFF. The variable domain in full, completed from reference TRBV18 and TRBJ2-1, reads NAGVMQNPRHLVRRRGQEARLRCSPMKGHSHVYWYRQLPEEGLKFMVYLQKENIIDESGMPKERFSAEFPKEGPSILRIQQVVRGDSAAYFCASSPLTSGTRYNEQFFGPGTRLTVL.

This clone was picked up a small number of times. V and J are TRBV11-2 and TRBJ2-7, with TRBD2 matching over 10 bases. This CDR3 has 18 amino acids. Germline assignment: CDR1 SGHAT and CDR2 FQNNGV. J gave up 2 bases and V 0 bases, and 10 bases lay outside the gene matches. The CDR3, as DNA: TGTGCCAGCAGCTTAGATCGAGCTAGCGGGAGTGGTGCCTACGAGCAGTACTTC. Amino acid sequence: CASSLDRASGSGAYEQYF.

The V call is TRBV5-1, the J call TRBJ1-5; tentatively, D is TRBD1 (6 bases). Germline V gene data show CDR1 as SGHRS and CDR2 as YFSETQ. V was clipped by 0 bases and J by 3 bases, with 16 bases between them. The CDR3 is 17 residues long. CDR3 region: CASSLGPVEGDNQPQHF. The CDR3 DNA reads TGCGCCAGCAGCTTGGGCCCAGTCGAGGGGGACAATCAGCCCCAGCATTTT. The whole variable domain, remainder taken from reference TRBV5-1 and TRBJ1-5, is KAGVTQTPRYLIKTRGQQVTLSCSPISGHRSVSWYQQTPGQGLQFLFEYFSETQRNKGNFPGRFSGRQFSNSRSEMNVSTLELGDSALYLCASSLGPVEGDNQPQHFGDGTRLSIL.

The CDR3 protein is CASMLGADMNTEAFF. CDR3 bases: TGCGCCAGCATGTTGGGAGCAGACATGAACACTGAAGCTTTCTTT. The chain combines TRBV5-1 with TRBJ1-1; D remains ambiguous. There are 15 residues in the CDR3. Deletions cut 6 bases from V and 0 bases from J, with 15 bases between. In germline, CDR1 is SGHRS, CDR2 YFSETQ.

The V call is TRBV2, the J call TRBJ1-5; weak D call: TRBD1 (5 bases). This CDR3 has 12 amino acids. Germline V CDR1 and CDR2: SNHLY, FYNNEI. V was trimmed by 10 bases and J by 6 bases, leaving 13 bases between them. CDR3 sequence reads: CATGTGFQPQHF. DNA for the CDR3: TGTGCCACCGGGACGGGGTTTCAGCCCCAGCATTTT.

This rearrangement joins TRBV28 to TRBJ2-1; 7 bases align to TRBD2. Germline-derived CDR1 and CDR2 are MDHEN and SYDVKM. This CDR3 contains 16 residues. V gave up 7 bases and J gave up 4 bases; unmatched junction bases: 13. CDR3 amino acids: CASIEAKTSTYNEQFF. The CDR3 bases are TGTGCCAGCATCGAAGCGAAGACTAGCACATACAATGAGCAGTTCTTC.

The chain carries TRBV19 and TRBJ1-5; possibly TRBD1 for D (6 bases). Germline assignment: CDR1 LNHDA and CDR2 SQIVND (reference sequence). V gave up 1 base and J gave up 8 bases, with 12 bases separating them. CDR3 size: 14 residues. CDR3 bases: TGTGCCAGTAGTATAGGTCTAGGGGGTAAGCCCCAGCATTTT. Protein: CASSIGLGGKPQHF.

V usage is TRBV11-3 and J usage is TRBJ2-5; D may match TRBD1 or TRBD2 (5 bases each). V lost 5 bases to trimming and J lost 3 bases, with 10 bases between them. Germline CDR1 is SGHNT and CDR2 is YENEEA. The CDR3 is made up of 13 amino acids. The CDR3 loop reads CASSPGTEETQYF. Written as DNA, the CDR3 is TGTGCCAGCAGCCCAGGGACGGAAGAGACCCAGTACTTC.

The CDR3 DNA reads as TGTGCCAGCAGCTTAGGGGCGGGATCCAACACTGAAGCTTTCTTT. Protein sequence: CASSLGAGSNTEAFF. V is TRBV11-3 and J is TRBJ1-1; D not resolved. The germline V and J ends were trimmed by 1 base and 2 bases, with 11 bases remaining between them. CDR3 length: 15 residues. Germline CDR1 SGHNT, CDR2 YENEEA.

The J gene is TRBJ2-2, the V gene TRBV7-9, with 10 bases lining up with TRBD1. V was clipped by 6 bases and J by 6 bases; unmatched bases: 7. The CDR3 consists of 15 residues. Germline V gene data show CDR1 as SEHNR and CDR2 as FQNEAQ (reference sequence). The CDR3 protein is CASRTGTGEAGELFF. The CDR3 region has the DNA TGTGCCAGCAGGACCGGGACAGGGGAGGCCGGGGAGCTGTTTTTT.

This clone appeared a single time. This chain joins TRBV27 and TRBJ1-4; no clear D. Trimming took off 5 bases at V and 5 bases at J, with 15 bases between the two ends. The CDR3 length is 15 residues. Germline lookup yields CDR1 MNHEY and CDR2 SMNVEV (reference sequence). As DNA, the CDR3 is TGTGCCAGCAGTCCCCTCCGCCAGTTGAATGAAAAACTGTTTTTT. Translated: CASSPLRQLNEKLFF.

The chain has TRBV28 and TRBJ1-2; D uncertain. V lost 5 bases, J lost 5 bases, and 9 bases lay in between. The CDR3 covers 12 residues. Germline CDR1 is MDHEN and CDR2 is SYDVKM. The CDR3 reads CASSGGGYGYTF. The CDR3, as DNA: TGTGCCAGCAGTGGCGGCGGATATGGCTACACCTTC.

The J gene is TRBJ2-2, the V gene TRBV6-5, with D perhaps TRBD2 (5 bases). This CDR3 has 15 amino acids. Germline CDR1 is MNHEY and CDR2 is SVGAGI. V shed 4 bases and J shed 5 bases, with 14 bases lying between them. CDR3 amino acids: CASSSPSRGTGELFF. DNA of the CDR3: TGTGCCAGCAGTTCCCCGTCCCGAGGGACCGGGGAGCTGTTTTTT.